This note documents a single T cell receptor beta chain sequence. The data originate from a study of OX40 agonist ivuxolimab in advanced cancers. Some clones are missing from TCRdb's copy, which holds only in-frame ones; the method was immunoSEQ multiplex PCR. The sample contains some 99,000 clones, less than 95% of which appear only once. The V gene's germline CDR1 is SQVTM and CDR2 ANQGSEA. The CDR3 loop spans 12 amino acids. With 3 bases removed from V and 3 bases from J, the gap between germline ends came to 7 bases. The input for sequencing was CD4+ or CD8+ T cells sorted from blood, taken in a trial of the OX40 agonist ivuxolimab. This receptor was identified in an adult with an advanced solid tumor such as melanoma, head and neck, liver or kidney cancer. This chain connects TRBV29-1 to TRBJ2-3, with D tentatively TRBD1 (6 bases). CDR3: CSVEDSTDTQYF. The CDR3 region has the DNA TGCAGCGTTGAGGACAGTACAGATACGCAGTATTTT.